This TCR beta chain was sequenced for a study of PD-L1 blockade in urothelial cancer. Study in general: Blood analysis was done at 3 weeks (second dose) and 6 weeks after treatment began.

Stated time point: peripheral blood 6 weeks after treatment start. The data were produced by immunoSEQ multiplex PCR, yet TCRdb's version contains in-frame clones alone and is incomplete. This sample carries tens of thousands of clones, approximately 91% of them seen once, and the ten largest clones take about 11%. This sample comprised PBMCs, obtained around atezolizumab (anti-PD-L1) treatment. This clonotype was obtained from a man between 60 and 75 years old with urothelial cancer.

The CDR3 DNA reads TGTGCCAGCAGCGTAGTCCCGTTAGCGGGAGGTATCTCTGGGGCCAACGTCCTGACTTTC. Translation: CASSVVPLAGGISGANVLTF. The V and J genes are TRBV9 and TRBJ2-6; 10 bases fit TRBD2. Trimming took 0 bases from V and 0 from J; bases not matched to a gene: 9. Germline values: CDR1 SGDLS, CDR2 YYNGEE. The CDR3 length is 20 residues.